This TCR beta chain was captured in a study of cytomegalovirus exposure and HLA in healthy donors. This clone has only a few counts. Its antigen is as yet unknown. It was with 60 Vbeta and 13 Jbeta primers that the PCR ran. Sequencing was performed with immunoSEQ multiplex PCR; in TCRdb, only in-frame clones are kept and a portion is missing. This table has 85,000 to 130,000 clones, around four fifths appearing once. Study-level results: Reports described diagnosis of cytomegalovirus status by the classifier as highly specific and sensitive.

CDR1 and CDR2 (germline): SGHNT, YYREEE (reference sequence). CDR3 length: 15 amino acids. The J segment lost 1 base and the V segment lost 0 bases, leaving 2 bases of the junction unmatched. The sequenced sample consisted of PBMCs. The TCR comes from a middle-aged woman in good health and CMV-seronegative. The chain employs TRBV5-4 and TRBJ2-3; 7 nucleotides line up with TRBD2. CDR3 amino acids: CASSLGTRRTDTQYF. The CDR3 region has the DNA TGTGCCAGCAGCTTGGGGACTAGACGCACAGATACGCAGTATTTT.